This T cell receptor beta chain was observed in a study of T-cell memory formation after mild COVID-19 (dated by TCRdb to the early 2020s). Context from the whole study: TCR sequence clusters from the two donors were found to be largely donor specific. In a couple of donors, T-cell clones that expanded and contracted after mild COVID-19 were tracked by sequencing TCRalpha and TCRbeta repertoires over time. The cohort comprised two young, previously healthy adult volunteers, one female and one male. The research as a whole found: Clones that contracted from day 15 to 85 showed balanced CD4/CD8 phenotypes, whereas a second wave of clones that expanded from day 15 to 37 leaned towards CD4+. Some responding clones were detected in pre-infection memory, suggesting pre-existing cross-reactive memory T cells joined the SARS-CoV-2 response. The study included only a couple of mild cases, and larger cohorts that include severe cases with pre-infection samples were judged to be necessary. The second-wave clones that peaked on day 37 were not confirmed to be SARS-CoV-2 specific. Contracting CD4+ clones appeared mostly in the CM and EM memory subsets, whereas CD8+ clones were enriched in EMRA.

As for this clonotype: Its antigen remains unidentified. No base qualities exist here, and no much larger clone lies one base off it.

Ficoll-Paque density gradient centrifugation was used to isolate PBMCs. Sequencer: Illumina NovaSeq 6000. TCRalpha and TCRbeta cDNA libraries were built by 5'RACE with constant-segment primers, adding sample barcodes and unique molecular identifiers. Trizol reagent was used to extract RNA from every sample. Library amplification was performed in two PCR steps, and a second sample barcode and Illumina TruSeq adapters were introduced in the second step. Sequencing of libraries was performed on an Illumina NovaSeq with 2 x 150 bp paired-end reads. The original methods were these. With migec v1.2.7, reads were demultiplexed and then collapsed into UMI-guided consensus sequences. Using mixcr v2.1.11, the UMI consensuses were aligned to TRA and TRB V and J templates and assembled into clonotypes. A clonotype was counted as expanded or contracted only when both edgeR and NoisET called the clonotype significant, with the noise models trained on biological replicates. edgeR calls used a false discovery rate-adjusted p below 0.01 and a log2 fold-change threshold of 1. As an exploratory analysis of dynamics, PCA with hierarchical clustering was applied to max-normalized trajectories of the 1000 most abundant clonotypes. Separately sequenced CD4+ and CD8+ repertoires were used to assign the CD4 or CD8 phenotype of responding clones. TCRdb itself trimmed the public reads at Q25 with fastp, ran MiXCR and retained productive beta chains. Rows with a matching CDR3 protein are joined into one entry that keeps the most common DNA and genes. The V and J calls reflect TCRdb's pipeline rather than the authors' work. The sample includes around 250,000 distinct CDR3 sequences, with around 15% observed a single time. About a fifth of the sample is in the top ten clones.

For this chain, trimming is 6 bases at the V end and 8 bases at the J end, and the number of junction bases without a gene match is 8. As encoded in the germline V gene, CDR1 is MNHEY while CDR2 is SVGEGT. From the cysteine through the phenylalanine, the CDR3 covers 13 amino acids. Only the CDR3 portion is preserved as DNA: 39 bases, with reading frame beginning at the first base. The TCR was taken from a man aged 18 to 29 who had mild COVID-19 (a few samples of this study predate the infection). The sample titles of this study are shuffled in the database, so cell type and time point are left out; the donor was told from shared clones. Sequenced input: PBMCs or a T cell subset sorted from them (not recorded which). The sequence is built from TRBV6-2 or TRBV6-3 and TRBJ1-2; 8 junctional bases match TRBD1. The CDR3 protein sequence reads: CASSPGQGRGYTF. The DNA sequence reads TGTGCCAGCAGCCCAGGACAGGGTCGAGGCTACACCTTC.